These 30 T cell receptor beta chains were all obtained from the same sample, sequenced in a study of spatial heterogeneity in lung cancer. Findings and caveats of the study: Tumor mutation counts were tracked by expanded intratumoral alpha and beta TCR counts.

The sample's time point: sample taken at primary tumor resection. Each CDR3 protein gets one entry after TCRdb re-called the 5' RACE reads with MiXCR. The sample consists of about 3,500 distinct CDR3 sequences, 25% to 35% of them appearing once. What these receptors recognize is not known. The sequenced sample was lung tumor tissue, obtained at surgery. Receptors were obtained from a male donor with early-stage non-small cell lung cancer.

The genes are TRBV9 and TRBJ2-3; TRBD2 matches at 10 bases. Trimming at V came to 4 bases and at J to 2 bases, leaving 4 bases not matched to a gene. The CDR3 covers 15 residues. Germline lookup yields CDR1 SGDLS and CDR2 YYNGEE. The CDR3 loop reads CASSTSGGATDTQYF. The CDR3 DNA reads TGTGCCAGCAGCACAAGCGGGGGGGCCACAGATACGCAGTATTTT. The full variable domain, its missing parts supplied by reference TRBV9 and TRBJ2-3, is DSGVTQTPKHLITATGQRVTLRCSPRSGDLSVYWYQQSLDQGLQFLIQYYNGEERAKGNILERFSAQQFPDLHSELNLSSLELGDSALYFCASSTSGGATDTQYFGPGTRLTVL.

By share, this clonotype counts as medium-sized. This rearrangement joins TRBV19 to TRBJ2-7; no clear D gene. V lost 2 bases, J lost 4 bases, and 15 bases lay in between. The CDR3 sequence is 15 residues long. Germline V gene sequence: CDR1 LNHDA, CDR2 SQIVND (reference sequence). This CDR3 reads CASSISFRSRYEQYF. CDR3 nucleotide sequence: TGTGCCAGTAGTATATCGTTTAGGAGCAGGTACGAGCAGTACTTC.

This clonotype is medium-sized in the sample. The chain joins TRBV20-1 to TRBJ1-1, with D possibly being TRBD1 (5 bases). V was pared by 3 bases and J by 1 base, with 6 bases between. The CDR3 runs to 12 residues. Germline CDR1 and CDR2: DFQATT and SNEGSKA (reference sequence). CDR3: CSARGPNTEAFF. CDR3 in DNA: TGCAGTGCTAGGGGGCCGAACACTGAAGCTTTCTTT.

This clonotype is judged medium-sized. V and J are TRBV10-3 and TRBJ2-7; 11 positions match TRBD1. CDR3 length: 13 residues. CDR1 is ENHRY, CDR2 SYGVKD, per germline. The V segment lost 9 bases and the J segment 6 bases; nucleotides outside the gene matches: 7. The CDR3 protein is CAITGTGGSEQYF. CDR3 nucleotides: TGTGCCATAACCGGGACAGGGGGGAGCGAGCAGTACTTC.

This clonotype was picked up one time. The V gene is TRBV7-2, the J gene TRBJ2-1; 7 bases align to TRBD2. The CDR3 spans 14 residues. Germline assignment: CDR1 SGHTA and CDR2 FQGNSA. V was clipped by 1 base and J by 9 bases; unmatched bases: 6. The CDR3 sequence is CASSLGSGITEQFF. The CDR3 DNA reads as TGTGCCAGCAGCTTAGGCAGCGGGATAACTGAGCAGTTCTTC. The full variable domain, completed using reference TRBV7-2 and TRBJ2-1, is GAGVSQSPSNKVTEKGKDVELRCDPISGHTALYWYRQSLGQGLEFLIYFQGNSAPDKSGLPSDRFSAERTGGSVSTLTIQRTQQEDSAVYLCASSLGSGITEQFFGPGTRLTVL.

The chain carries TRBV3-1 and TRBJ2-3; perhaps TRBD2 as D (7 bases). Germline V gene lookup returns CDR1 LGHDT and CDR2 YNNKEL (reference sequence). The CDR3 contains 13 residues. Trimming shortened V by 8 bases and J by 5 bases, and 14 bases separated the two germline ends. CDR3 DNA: TGTGCCAGCGGGGGGGGCCGGGTAGATACGCAGTATTTT. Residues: CASGGGRVDTQYF.

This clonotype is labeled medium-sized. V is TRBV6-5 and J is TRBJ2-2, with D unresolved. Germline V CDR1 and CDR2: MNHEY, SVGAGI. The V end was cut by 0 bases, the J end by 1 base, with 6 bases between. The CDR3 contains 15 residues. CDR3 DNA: TGTGCCAGCAGTTACTCCTTACTGAACACCGGGGAGCTGTTTTTT. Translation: CASSYSLLNTGELFF.

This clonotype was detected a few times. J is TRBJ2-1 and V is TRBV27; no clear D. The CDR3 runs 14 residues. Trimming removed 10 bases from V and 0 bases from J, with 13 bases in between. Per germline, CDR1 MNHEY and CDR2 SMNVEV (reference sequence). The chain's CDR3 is CATHGGNSYNEQFF. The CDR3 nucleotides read TGTGCCACCCATGGTGGTAACTCCTACAATGAGCAGTTCTTC.

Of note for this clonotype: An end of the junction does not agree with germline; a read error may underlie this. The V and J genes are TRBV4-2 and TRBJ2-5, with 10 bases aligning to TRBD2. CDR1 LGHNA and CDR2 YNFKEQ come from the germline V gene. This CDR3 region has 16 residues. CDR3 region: CAGSELAGGTPRTQYF. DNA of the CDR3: TGTGCCGGCAGCGAATTAGCGGGAGGCACCCCCCGGACCCAGTACTTC.

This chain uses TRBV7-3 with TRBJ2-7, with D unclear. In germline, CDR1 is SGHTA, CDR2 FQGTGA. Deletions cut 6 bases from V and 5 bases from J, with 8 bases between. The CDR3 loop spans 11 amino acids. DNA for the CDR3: TGTGCCAGCAGGACGGGTGACGAGCAGTACTTC. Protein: CASRTGDEQYF.

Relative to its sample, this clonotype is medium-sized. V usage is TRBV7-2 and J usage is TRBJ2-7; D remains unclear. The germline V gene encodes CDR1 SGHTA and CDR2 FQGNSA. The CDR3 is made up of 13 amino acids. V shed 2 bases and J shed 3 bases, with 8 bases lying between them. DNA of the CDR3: TGTGCCAGCAGCTTAAATGGCCGCTACGAGCAGTACTTC. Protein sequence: CASSLNGRYEQYF.

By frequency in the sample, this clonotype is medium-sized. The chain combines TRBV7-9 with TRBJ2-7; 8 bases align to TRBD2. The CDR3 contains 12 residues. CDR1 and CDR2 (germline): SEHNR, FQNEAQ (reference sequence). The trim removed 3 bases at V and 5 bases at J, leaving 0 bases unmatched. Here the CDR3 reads CASSFSGNEQYF. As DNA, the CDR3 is TGTGCCAGCAGCTTTAGCGGGAACGAGCAGTACTTC.

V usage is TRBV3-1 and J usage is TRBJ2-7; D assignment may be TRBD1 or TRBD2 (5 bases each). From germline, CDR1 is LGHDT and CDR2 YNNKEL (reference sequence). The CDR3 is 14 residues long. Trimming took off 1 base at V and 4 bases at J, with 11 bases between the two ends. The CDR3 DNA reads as TGTGCCAGCAGCCAAGCCGGGACCGCATACGAGCAGTACTTC. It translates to CASSQAGTAYEQYF.

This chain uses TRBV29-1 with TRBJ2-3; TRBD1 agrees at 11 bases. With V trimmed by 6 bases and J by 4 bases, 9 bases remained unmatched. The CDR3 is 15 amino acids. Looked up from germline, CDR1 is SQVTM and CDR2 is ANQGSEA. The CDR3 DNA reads TGCAGCGTATCGGACAGGGGGCGCGGTGCAGATACGCAGTATTTT. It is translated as CSVSDRGRGADTQYF.

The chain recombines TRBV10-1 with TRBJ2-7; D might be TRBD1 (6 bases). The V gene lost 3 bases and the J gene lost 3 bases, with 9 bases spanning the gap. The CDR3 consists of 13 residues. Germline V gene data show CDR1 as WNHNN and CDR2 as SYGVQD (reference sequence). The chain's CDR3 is CASSERTDYEQYF. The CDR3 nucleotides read TGCGCCAGCAGTGAAAGGACAGACTACGAGCAGTACTTC.

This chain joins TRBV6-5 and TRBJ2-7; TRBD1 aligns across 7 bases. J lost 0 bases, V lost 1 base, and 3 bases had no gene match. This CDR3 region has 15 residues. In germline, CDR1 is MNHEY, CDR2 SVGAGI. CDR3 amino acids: CASSYFSGGSYEQYF. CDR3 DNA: TGTGCCAGCAGTTACTTCTCAGGGGGCTCCTACGAGCAGTACTTC.

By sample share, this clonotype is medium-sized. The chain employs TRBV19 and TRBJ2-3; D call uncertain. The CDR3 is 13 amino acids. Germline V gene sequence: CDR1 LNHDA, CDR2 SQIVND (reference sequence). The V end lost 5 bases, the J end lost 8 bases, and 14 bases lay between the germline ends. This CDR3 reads CASSPPKSGTQYF. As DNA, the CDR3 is TGTGCCAGTAGTCCACCTAAGTCGGGTACGCAGTATTTT.

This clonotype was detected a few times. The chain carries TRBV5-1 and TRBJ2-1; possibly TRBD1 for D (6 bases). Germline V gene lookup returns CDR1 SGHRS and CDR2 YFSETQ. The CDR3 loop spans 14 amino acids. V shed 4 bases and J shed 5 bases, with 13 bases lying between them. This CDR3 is CASSPQGSNNEQFF. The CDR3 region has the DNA TGCGCCAGCAGCCCCCAGGGGTCCAACAATGAGCAGTTCTTC.

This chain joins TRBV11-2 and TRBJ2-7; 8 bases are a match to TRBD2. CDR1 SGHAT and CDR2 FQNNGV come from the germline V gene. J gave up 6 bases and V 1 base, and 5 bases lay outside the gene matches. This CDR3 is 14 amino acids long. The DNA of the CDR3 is TGTGCCAGCAGCTTAGCGGGAGGGCCCTCCGAGCAGTACTTC. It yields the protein CASSLAGGPSEQYF.

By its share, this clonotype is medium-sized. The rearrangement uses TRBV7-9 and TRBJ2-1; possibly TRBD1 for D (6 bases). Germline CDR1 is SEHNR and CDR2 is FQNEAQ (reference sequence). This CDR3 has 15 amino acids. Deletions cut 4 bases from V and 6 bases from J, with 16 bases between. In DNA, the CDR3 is TGTGCCAGCAGCTCGGGACAAGGACTGGTCAATGAGCAGTTCTTC. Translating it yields CASSSGQGLVNEQFF.

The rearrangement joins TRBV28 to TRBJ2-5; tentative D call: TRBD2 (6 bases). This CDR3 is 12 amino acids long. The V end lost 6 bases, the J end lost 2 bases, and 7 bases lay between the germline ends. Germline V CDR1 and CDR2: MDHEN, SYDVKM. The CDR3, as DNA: TGTGCCAGCAGGGAGGGGCAAGAGACCCAGTACTTC. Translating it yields CASREGQETQYF.

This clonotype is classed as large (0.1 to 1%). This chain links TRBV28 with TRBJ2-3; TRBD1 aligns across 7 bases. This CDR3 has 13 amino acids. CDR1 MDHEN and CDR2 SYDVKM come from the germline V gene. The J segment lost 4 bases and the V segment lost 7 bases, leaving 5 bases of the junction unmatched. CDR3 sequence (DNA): TGTGCCAGCAAACGACAGGGTGCAGATACGCAGTATTTT. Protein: CASKRQGADTQYF. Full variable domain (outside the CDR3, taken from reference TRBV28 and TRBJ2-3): DVKVTQSSRYLVKRTGEKVFLECVQDMDHENMFWYRQDPGLGLRLIYFSYDVKMKEKGDIPEGYSVSREKKERFSLILESASTNQTSMYLCASKRQGADTQYFGPGTRLTVL.

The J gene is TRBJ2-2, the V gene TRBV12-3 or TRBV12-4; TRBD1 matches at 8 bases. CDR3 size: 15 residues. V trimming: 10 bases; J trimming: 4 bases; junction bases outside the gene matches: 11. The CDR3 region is CATYPGGAGTGELFF. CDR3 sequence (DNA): TGTGCCACCTACCCAGGGGGCGCGGGCACCGGGGAGCTGTTTTTT.

The CDR3 loop reads CSVEEVVGQYF. The CDR3 coding sequence is TGCAGCGTTGAAGAGGTCGTGGGGCAGTACTTC. The chain couples TRBV29-1 to TRBJ2-7; D not resolved. Trimming cost V 0 bases and J 9 bases, with 9 bases left between them. The CDR3 length is 11 residues. The germline gives CDR1 SQVTM, CDR2 ANQGSEA.

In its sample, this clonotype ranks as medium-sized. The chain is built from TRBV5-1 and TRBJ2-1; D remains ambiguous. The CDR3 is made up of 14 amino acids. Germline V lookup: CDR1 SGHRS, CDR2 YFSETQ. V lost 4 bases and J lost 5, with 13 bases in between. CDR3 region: CASSATPPNNEQFF. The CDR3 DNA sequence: TGCGCCAGCAGCGCCACCCCCCCGAACAATGAGCAGTTCTTC.

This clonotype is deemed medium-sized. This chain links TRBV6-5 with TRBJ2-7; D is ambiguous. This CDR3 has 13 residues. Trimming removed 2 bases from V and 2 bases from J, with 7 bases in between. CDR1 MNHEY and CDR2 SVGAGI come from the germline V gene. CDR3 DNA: TGTGCCAGCAGTTACGGCCCGACCTACGAGCAGTACTTC. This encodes CASSYGPTYEQYF.

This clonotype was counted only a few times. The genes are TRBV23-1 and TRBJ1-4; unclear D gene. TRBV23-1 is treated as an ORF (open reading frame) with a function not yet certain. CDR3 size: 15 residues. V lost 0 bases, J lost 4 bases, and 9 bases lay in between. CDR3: CASSQSGRINEKLFF. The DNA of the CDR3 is TGCGCCAGCAGTCAATCGGGAAGGATTAATGAAAAACTGTTTTTT.

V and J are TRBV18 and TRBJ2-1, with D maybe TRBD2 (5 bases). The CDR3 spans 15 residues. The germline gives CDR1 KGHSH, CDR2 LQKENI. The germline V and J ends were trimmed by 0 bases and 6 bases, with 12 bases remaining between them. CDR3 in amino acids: CASSPPVEVGNEQFF. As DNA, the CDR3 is TGTGCCAGCTCACCACCGGTGGAGGTCGGCAATGAGCAGTTCTTC.

CDR3 coding DNA: TGTGCCAGCAGCTTAACCGGACACCGTGAGCAGTTCTTC. Translated: CASSLTGHREQFF. This chain uses TRBV7-3 with TRBJ2-1; TRBD1 might be the D (5 bases). CDR1 is SGHTA, CDR2 FQGTGA, per germline. CDR3 length: 13 residues. Trimming stripped 0 bases from V and 9 bases from J, with 9 bases between.

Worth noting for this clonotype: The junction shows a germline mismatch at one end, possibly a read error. Here the CDR3 reads CTSGTGGNTGELFF. Here the CDR3 DNA reads TGCACCAGCGGGACAGGGGGGAACACCGGGGAGCTGTTTTTT. The chain recombines TRBV5-1 with TRBJ2-2, with TRBD1 matching over 11 bases. The CDR3 length is 14 residues. Germline V gene data show CDR1 as SGHRS and CDR2 as YFSETQ.